Following are 19 T cell receptor beta chains from one sample sequenced in a study of regulatory T cells in long-lasting Graves disease. Construction of TCR beta libraries relied on iRepertoire HTBI primers and on Arm-PCR targeting CDR3 regions. Each CDR3 protein is one row after TCRdb ran MiXCR on the multiplex PCR reads. The sample records hundreds of thousands of distinct CDR3 sequences, roughly 15% being singletons. Time point indicated: newly diagnosed GD, antithyroid drugs for less than 3 months. The TCR library was made from RNA extracted from PBMCs. The same data also went into a second study, on T cells in Graves' hyperthyroidism and ophthalmopathy.

The input for sequencing was peripheral blood mononuclear cells (PBMCs), taken at new diagnosis, from a patient treated with antithyroid drugs. The receptor set was obtained from a woman aged 25 to 45 with Graves disease.

The chain carries TRBV18 and TRBJ2-7, with 11 positions matching TRBD1. The CDR3 totals 14 residues. V gave up 8 bases and J gave up 3 bases; unmatched junction bases: 6. Germline V CDR1 and CDR2: KGHSH, LQKENI. CDR3 DNA: TGTGCCAGCGTTACCGGGACAGGGGGCTACGAGCAGTACTTC. Encoded protein: CASVTGTGGYEQYF. The complete variable domain, with remaining parts taken from reference TRBV18 and TRBJ2-7, reads NAGVMQNPRHLVRRRGQEARLRCSPMKGHSHVYWYRQLPEEGLKFMVYLQKENIIDESGMPKERFSAEFPKEGPSILRIQQVVRGDSAAYFCASVTGTGGYEQYFGPGTRLTVT.

This clonotype was picked up one time. A much larger clone lies a single base off, so this may be a read error. The genes are TRBV18 and TRBJ1-4; D not resolved. CDR1 is KGHSH, CDR2 LQKENI, per germline. The V end was cut by 4 bases, the J end by 5 bases, with 14 bases between. This CDR3 has 15 amino acids. CDR3 DNA sequence: TGTGCCAGCTCACTACCGGGAACAGTGAATGAAAAACTGTTTTTT. The encoded protein is CASSLPGTVNEKLFF.

This clonotype has a count of ten or more. This chain joins TRBV7-2 and TRBJ2-1; D is possibly TRBD1 (6 bases). CDR1 is SGHTA and CDR2 is FQGNSA in the germline V gene. V was clipped by 5 bases and J by 8 bases, with 10 bases between them. The CDR3 sequence is 12 residues long. CDR3 sequence reads: CASSLGGDEQFF. The CDR3 bases are TGTGCCAGCAGCCTAGGGGGTGATGAGCAGTTCTTC.

This clonotype was detected only a few times. The J gene is TRBJ2-7, the V gene TRBV19; TRBD2 matches 9 bases. The V gene end was trimmed by 5 bases and the J gene end by 7 bases; junction bases not matched to a gene: 12. The CDR3 runs to 15 residues. The V gene's germline CDR1 is LNHDA and CDR2 SQIVND (reference sequence). CDR3 sequence: CASSPLTSGKREQYF. In DNA form, the CDR3 reads TGTGCCAGTAGTCCACTGACTAGCGGTAAACGGGAGCAGTACTTC.

The gene calls are TRBV20-1 and TRBJ1-1; tentatively, D is TRBD1 (5 bases). Trimming shortened V by 7 bases and J by 10 bases, and 22 bases separated the two germline ends. The CDR3 extends over 13 amino acids. CDR1 and CDR2 (germline): DFQATT, SNEGSKA (reference sequence). The CDR3: CSEERGAGVGAFF. The CDR3 region has the DNA TGCAGTGAAGAGAGAGGGGCCGGGGTTGGAGCTTTCTTT.

Only a few counts were recorded for this clonotype. This chain uses TRBV28 with TRBJ1-5; 7 bases match TRBD1. Germline CDR1 MDHEN, CDR2 SYDVKM. With 4 bases clipped from V and 7 bases from J, the junction kept 10 bases outside the gene matches. This CDR3 is built from 15 residues. In DNA, the CDR3 is TGTGCCAGCAGTTCGCCGACAGGGAGCTACCAGCCCCAGCATTTT. Amino acids: CASSSPTGSYQPQHF.

In its sample, this clonotype was seen many times. V usage is TRBV27 and J usage is TRBJ2-7; D is possibly TRBD2 (5 bases). The V gene lost 6 bases and the J gene lost 4 bases, with 13 bases spanning the gap. CDR1 and CDR2 (germline): MNHEY, SMNVEV (reference sequence). The CDR3 spans 13 residues. CDR3 loop: CASSPAEMYEQYF. The CDR3 DNA follows: TGTGCCAGCAGCCCAGCGGAAATGTACGAGCAGTACTTC.

This clonotype was seen only a few times. This chain connects TRBV3-1 to TRBJ1-1, with D tentatively TRBD1 (5 bases). The CDR3 extends over 14 amino acids. CDR1 LGHDT and CDR2 YNNKEL come from the germline V gene (reference sequence). Trimming removed 0 bases from V and 1 base from J, with 6 bases in between. As DNA, the CDR3 is TGTGCCAGCAGCCAAGAGGGGGGGAACACTGAAGCTTTCTTT. Its protein product is CASSQEGGNTEAFF.

This clonotype was counted ten times or more. The rearrangement joins TRBV6-1 to TRBJ1-5; D is unclear. V was shortened by 2 bases and J by 1 base, with 6 bases between the two germline ends. The CDR3 has 14 residues. The germline V gene has CDR1 MNHNS and CDR2 SASEGT. CDR3 coding DNA: TGTGCCAGCAGTGAATTTAACAGCAATCAGCCCCAGCATTTT. Its protein product is CASSEFNSNQPQHF.

This clonotype came up a few times. The CDR3 coding sequence is TGTGCCACCAGTTCGGGGGCCTACGAGCAGTACTTC. It specifies CATSSGAYEQYF. The chain is built from TRBV24-1 and TRBJ2-7, with D possibly TRBD2 on 6 matching bases. Trimming took off 6 bases at V and 2 bases at J, with 7 bases between the two ends. Germline loops: CDR1 KGHDR, CDR2 SFDVKD. The length of the CDR3 is 12 residues.

This clonotype came up many times. V usage is TRBV2 and J usage is TRBJ1-2; no definite D call. The CDR3 is 13 residues long. The germline gives CDR1 SNHLY, CDR2 FYNNEI. Trimming removed 4 bases at V and 2 bases at J, with 8 bases between. CDR3 DNA: TGTGCCAGCAGTGGAAATTGGAACTATGGCTACACCTTC. Its protein is CASSGNWNYGYTF. Combining the CDR3 with reference TRBV2 and TRBJ1-2 gives the whole variable domain EPEVTQTPSHQVTQMGQEVILRCVPISNHLYFYWYRQILGQKVEFLVSFYNNEISEKSEIFDDQFSVERPDGSNFTLKIRSTKLEDSAMYFCASSGNWNYGYTFGSGTRLTVV.

This chain links TRBV3-1 with TRBJ2-7, with TRBD2 identical over 11 bases. Trimming took 1 base from V and 3 from J; bases not matched to a gene: 5. This CDR3 is built from 16 residues. From germline, CDR1 is LGHDT and CDR2 YNNKEL (reference sequence). CDR3 region: CASSQVLTSGNYEQYF. For the CDR3, the DNA is TGTGCCAGCAGCCAAGTCTTGACTAGCGGGAACTACGAGCAGTACTTC.

This clonotype was seen a few times. V gene TRBV28 combines with J gene TRBJ1-5; perhaps TRBD1 as D (6 bases). The CDR3 has 15 amino acids. V lost 7 bases to trimming and J lost 0 bases, with 13 bases between them. The germline CDR1 and CDR2 sequences are MDHEN and SYDVKM. In DNA, the CDR3 is TGTGCCAGCAATTGGGGGCGCGGTAGCAATCAGCCCCAGCATTTT. Its protein is CASNWGRGSNQPQHF. The full variable domain, completed using reference TRBV28 and TRBJ1-5, is DVKVTQSSRYLVKRTGEKVFLECVQDMDHENMFWYRQDPGLGLRLIYFSYDVKMKEKGDIPEGYSVSREKKERFSLILESASTNQTSMYLCASNWGRGSNQPQHFGDGTRLSIL.

The V gene is TRBV20-1, the J gene TRBJ2-7; the D call may be TRBD1 or TRBD2 (5 bases each). The CDR3 covers 14 residues. The V gene's germline CDR1 is DFQATT and CDR2 SNEGSKA (reference sequence). V lost 1 base and J 9 bases, leaving 19 bases between the germline ends. Here the CDR3 DNA reads TGCAGTGCTAGAGGCGACCTAGTCCTTGGGGGGCAGTACTTC. Protein: CSARGDLVLGGQYF.

This clonotype was counted ten times or more. This chain uses TRBV6-1 with TRBJ2-5, with TRBD2 identical over 12 bases. Trimming took 6 bases from V and 5 from J; bases not matched to a gene: 4. The CDR3 extends over 14 amino acids. Germline V gene data show CDR1 as MNHNS and CDR2 as SASEGT. In DNA form, the CDR3 reads TGTGCCAGCAGGGGAACTAGCGGGAGGGAGACCCAGTACTTC. This translates into CASRGTSGRETQYF.

This clonotype was picked up many times. This rearrangement joins TRBV12-3 or TRBV12-4 to TRBJ2-3, with TRBD2 matching 7 bases. With 6 bases clipped from V and 5 bases from J, the junction kept 11 bases outside the gene matches. The CDR3 spans 15 residues. The chain's CDR3 is CASRPLADPGDTQYF. The DNA of the CDR3 is TGTGCCAGCAGACCTCTAGCGGACCCCGGAGATACGCAGTATTTT.

This clonotype was seen more than once but under ten times. The chain couples TRBV7-2 to TRBJ2-4, with a weak D call TRBD2 (5 bases). From germline, CDR1 is SGHTA and CDR2 FQGNSA. Trimming cost V 5 bases and J 1 base, with 24 bases left between them. The length of the CDR3 is 19 residues. The CDR3 reads CASSPEGLSGGWAKNIQYF. Here the CDR3 DNA reads TGTGCCAGCAGCCCAGAAGGTCTCTCCGGAGGCTGGGCCAAAAACATTCAGTACTTC.

The V and J genes are TRBV7-9 and TRBJ2-5; 9 bases map to TRBD2. Germline trimming cut 5 bases from V and 5 bases from J; bases unmatched to any gene: 12. The germline gives CDR1 SEHNR, CDR2 FQNEAQ (reference sequence). The CDR3 is made up of 16 amino acids. The CDR3 loop reads CASSLRLAVSRETQYF. For the CDR3, the DNA is TGTGCCAGCAGCCTCCGACTAGCGGTTTCGAGGGAGACCCAGTACTTC.

The V gene is TRBV10-3, the J gene TRBJ2-1, with TRBD2 matching over 10 bases. V gave up 4 bases and J gave up 6 bases; unmatched junction bases: 9. Germline CDR1 reads ENHRY; CDR2 reads SYGVKD. The CDR3 runs 16 residues. CDR3 sequence: CAISAGLAGVFNEQFF. The CDR3 coding sequence is TGTGCCATCAGTGCCGGGCTAGCGGGAGTGTTCAATGAGCAGTTCTTC.